The clone carrying this TCR beta chain was seen only a few times. Described time point: sample taken at primary tumor resection. Unsorted whole RNA of tumor, nontumor lung or frozen PBMC was sequenced. The data stem from a study of spatial heterogeneity in lung cancer. TCR cDNA molecules each carried a unique molecular identifier. TCRdb processed the 5' RACE reads anew with MiXCR; each CDR3 protein has one entry. The table records 60,000 to 90,000 distinct CDR3 sequences, about an eighth of them present only once. The CDR3 length is 13 residues. The germline V and J ends were trimmed by 5 bases and 6 bases, with 12 bases remaining between them. Germline V gives CDR1 SGHTA, CDR2 FQGNSA.

This chain connects TRBV7-2 to TRBJ2-3; D is unclear. The material was PBMCs, obtained at surgery. The sequence derives from a male donor with early-stage non-small cell lung cancer. The CDR3 spells CASSLGWPDTQYF. For the CDR3, the DNA is TGTGCCAGCAGCCTAGGTTGGCCGGATACGCAGTATTTT. Based on the CDR3 plus reference TRBV7-2 and TRBJ2-3, the full variable domain is GAGVSQSPSNKVTEKGKDVELRCDPISGHTALYWYRQSLGQGLEFLIYFQGNSAPDKSGLPSDRFSAERTGGSVSTLTIQRTQQEDSAVYLCASSLGWPDTQYFGPGTRLTVL.